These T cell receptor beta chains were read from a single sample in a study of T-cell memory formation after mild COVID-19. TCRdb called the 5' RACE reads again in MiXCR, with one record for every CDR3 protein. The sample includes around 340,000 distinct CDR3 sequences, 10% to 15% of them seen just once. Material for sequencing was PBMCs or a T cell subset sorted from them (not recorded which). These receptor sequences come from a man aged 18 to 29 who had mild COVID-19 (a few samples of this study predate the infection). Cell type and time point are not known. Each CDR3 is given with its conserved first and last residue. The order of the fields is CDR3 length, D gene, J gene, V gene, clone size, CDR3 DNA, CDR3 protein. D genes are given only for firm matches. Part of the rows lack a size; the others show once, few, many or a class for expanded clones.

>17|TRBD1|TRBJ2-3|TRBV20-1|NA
TGCAGTGCTAGAGCTCTCGGACAGGGGGCTTTGTCAGATACGCAGTATTTT
CSARALGQGALSDTQYF
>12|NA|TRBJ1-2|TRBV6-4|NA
TGTGCCAAAAACAGGGATTTTTTTGGCTACACCTTC
CAKNRDFFGYTF
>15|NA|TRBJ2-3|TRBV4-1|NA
TGCGCCAGCAGCCCCCGGGCCGTTAGCACAGATACGCAGTATTTT
CASSPRAVSTDTQYF
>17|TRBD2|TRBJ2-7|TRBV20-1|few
TGCAGTGCTAGAGATCCCCTAGCGGGGGGCCCTTCCTACGAGCAGTACTTC
CSARDPLAGGPSYEQYF
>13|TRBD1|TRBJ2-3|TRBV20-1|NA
TGCAGTGCCGAGGACAGGGGGGCAGATACGCAGTATTTT
CSAEDRGADTQYF
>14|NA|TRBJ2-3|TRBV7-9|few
TGTGCCAGCAGCCCGCCGGGGCAGGCAGATACGCAGTATTTT
CASSPPGQADTQYF
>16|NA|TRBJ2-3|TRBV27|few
TGTGCCAGCAGTTCTCCGCGCCAGGGGCCCAGGGATACGCAGTATTTT
CASSSPRQGPRDTQYF
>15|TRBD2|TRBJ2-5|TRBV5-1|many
TGCGCCAGCAGCTTGGTCAGCGGGGGGCAAGAGACCCAGTACTTC
CASSLVSGGQETQYF
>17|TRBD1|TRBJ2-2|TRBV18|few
TGTGCCAGCTCACCAAGTGCGGGACAGGGTCGCACCGGGGAGCTGTTTTTT
CASSPSAGQGRTGELFF
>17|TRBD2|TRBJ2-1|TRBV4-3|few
TGCGCCAGCAGCCAAGATGGGACTAGCGGTAGATACAATGAGCAGTTCTTC
CASSQDGTSGRYNEQFF
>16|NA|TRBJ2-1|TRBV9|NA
TGTGCCAGCAGCGTAGATTCGGGCAACCACTACAATGAGCAGTTCTTC
CASSVDSGNHYNEQFF
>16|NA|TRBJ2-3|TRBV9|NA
TGTGCCAGCAGCGCCCCCCGCCCCGCCAACACAGATACGCAGTATTTT
CASSAPRPANTDTQYF
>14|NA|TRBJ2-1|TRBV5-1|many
TGCGCCAGCAGCTTGGAGGGCAGGGACAATGAGCAGTTCTTC
CASSLEGRDNEQFF
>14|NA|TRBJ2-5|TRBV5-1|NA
TGCGCCAGCAGCTCCCGGCCGAGCCAAGAGACCCAGTACTTC
CASSSRPSQETQYF
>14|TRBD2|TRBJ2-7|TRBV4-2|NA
TGTGCCAGCAGCCGGGGGGAGGGTGATTACGAGCAGTACTTC
CASSRGEGDYEQYF